The clone carrying this T cell receptor beta chain was seen a handful of times. The data derive from a study of Ad26.COV2.S vaccination and SARS-CoV-2 variants. On the study more broadly: Once or twice, 56 days apart, Ad26.COV2.S was delivered intramuscularly.

Treatment here: roughly 20 received Ad26.COV2.S at low or high dose, single or two shots; five or six received placebo; per-sample allocation not given. It was on day 63 after the first vaccine or placebo injection that samples were taken. An Ad26 vector expressing Wuhan-strain SARS-CoV-2 spike constituted the vaccine. Germline V lookup: CDR1 LNHDA, CDR2 SQIVND (reference sequence). This CDR3 has 16 residues. V shed 1 base and J 8 bases; nucleotides not matched to a gene: 11. The assay was immunoSEQ multiplex PCR, and TCRdb's table has in-frame clones only and misses some. The sample includes roughly 680,000 clones, around 90% seen only once; the top ten take around 1.4%.

This sequence was found in a person aged 18-60 years who received the Ad26.COV2.S COVID-19 vaccine or a placebo. The V gene is TRBV19, the J gene TRBJ1-2; 9 positions agree with TRBD1. This material consisted of peripheral blood, taken in a trial of Ad26.COV2.S vaccine versus placebo. The CDR3 is CASSIVGQGPMGGYTF. CDR3 nucleotides: TGTGCCAGTAGTATAGTGGGACAGGGCCCGATGGGGGGCTACACCTTC.